The source of this TCR beta chain is a study of cytomegalovirus exposure and HLA in healthy donors. At the level of the study: The same platform was used for the 110 or so validation repertoires and the 600 to 700 first-cohort repertoires, a later analysis reported. The study's findings and limits: The tendency of first-cohort TCR clusters to co-occur in the 120 or so validation repertoires emerged from a later analysis.

This clone was detected only once. The antigen remains undetermined. This CDR3 has 14 residues. Trimming shortened V by 5 bases and J by 1 base, and 10 bases separated the two germline ends. In germline, CDR1 is SGHTA, CDR2 FQGTGA. Profiling relied on immunoSEQ multiplex PCR, and the TCRdb table lists in-frame clones only, not all of them. This table holds around 70,000 clones, nearly 95% found once. V is TRBV7-3 and J is TRBJ2-3, with a possible D match to TRBD2 (5 bases). Sequenced: PBMCs. This receptor was identified in a man younger than 35 in good health and CMV-seropositive. The CDR3 coding sequence is TGTGCCAGCAGCGCCACTAGGGGCACAGATACGCAGTATTTT. It yields the protein CASSATRGTDTQYF.